This TCR beta chain appears in the sequencing data of a study of OX40 agonist ivuxolimab in advanced cancers. CDR1 is SGHDN and CDR2 is FVKESK in the germline V gene. Trimming removed 4 bases from V and 7 bases from J; junction bases left unmatched: 10. The CDR3 runs to 14 residues. The table came from immunoSEQ multiplex PCR; TCRdb's copy has only in-frame clones and leaves some out. Of approximately 99,000 clones in the sample, around 93% are singletons; the top ten hold around 0.7%. The J gene is TRBJ2-7, the V gene TRBV14, with 7 bases fitting TRBD2. The specimen was CD4+ or CD8+ T cells sorted from blood, collected in a trial of the OX40 agonist ivuxolimab. The receptor's source is an adult with an advanced solid tumor such as melanoma, head and neck, liver or kidney cancer. The CDR3 reads CASSPKWGGMEQYF. CDR3 coding DNA: TGTGCCAGCAGCCCGAAATGGGGGGGTATGGAGCAGTACTTC.